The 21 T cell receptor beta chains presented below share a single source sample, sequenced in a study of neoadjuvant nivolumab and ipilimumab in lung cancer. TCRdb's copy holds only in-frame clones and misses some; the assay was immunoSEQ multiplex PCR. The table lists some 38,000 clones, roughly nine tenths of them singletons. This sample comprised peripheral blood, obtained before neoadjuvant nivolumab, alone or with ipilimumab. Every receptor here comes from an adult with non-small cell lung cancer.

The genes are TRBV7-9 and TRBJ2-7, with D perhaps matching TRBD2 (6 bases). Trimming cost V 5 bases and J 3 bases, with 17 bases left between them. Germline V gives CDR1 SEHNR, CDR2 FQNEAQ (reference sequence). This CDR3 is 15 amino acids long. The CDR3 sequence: CASSLGGGAGYEQYF. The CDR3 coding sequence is TGTGCCAGCAGCCTCGGCGGAGGGGCCGGCTACGAGCAGTACTTC. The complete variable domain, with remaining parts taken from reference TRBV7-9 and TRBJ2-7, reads DTGVSQNPRHKITKRGQNVTFRCDPISEHNRLYWYRQTLGQGPEFLTYFQNEAQLEKSRLLSDRFSAERPKGSFSTLEIQRTEQGDSAMYLCASSLGGGAGYEQYFGPGTRLTVT.

The CDR3: CASSDGTQARTDTQYF. For the CDR3, the DNA is TGTGCCAGCAGTGACGGGACGCAGGCCCGCACAGATACGCAGTATTTT. This sequence joins TRBV6-1 and TRBJ2-3; possibly TRBD1 or TRBD2 for D (5 bases each). With 3 bases removed from V and 1 base from J, the gap between germline ends came to 14 bases. There are 16 residues in the CDR3. In germline, CDR1 is MNHNS, CDR2 SASEGT.

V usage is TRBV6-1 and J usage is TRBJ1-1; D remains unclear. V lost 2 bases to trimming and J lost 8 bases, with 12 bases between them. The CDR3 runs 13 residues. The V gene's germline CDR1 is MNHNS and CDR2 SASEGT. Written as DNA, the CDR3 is TGTGCCAGCAGTGAATTCGGGAACCAGGAAGCTTTCTTT. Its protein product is CASSEFGNQEAFF.

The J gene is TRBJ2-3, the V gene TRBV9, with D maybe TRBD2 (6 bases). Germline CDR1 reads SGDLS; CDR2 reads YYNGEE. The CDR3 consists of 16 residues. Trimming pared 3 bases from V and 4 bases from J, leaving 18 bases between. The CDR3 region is CASSGTGTPSADTQYF. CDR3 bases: TGTGCCAGCAGCGGAACCGGGACTCCGAGCGCAGATACGCAGTATTTT.

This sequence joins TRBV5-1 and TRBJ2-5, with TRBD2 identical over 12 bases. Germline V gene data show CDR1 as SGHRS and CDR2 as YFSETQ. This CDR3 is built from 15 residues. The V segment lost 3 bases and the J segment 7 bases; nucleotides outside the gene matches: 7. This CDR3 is CASSSPSGRATTQYF. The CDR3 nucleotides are TGCGCCAGCAGCTCCCCTAGCGGGAGGGCAACGACCCAGTACTTC.

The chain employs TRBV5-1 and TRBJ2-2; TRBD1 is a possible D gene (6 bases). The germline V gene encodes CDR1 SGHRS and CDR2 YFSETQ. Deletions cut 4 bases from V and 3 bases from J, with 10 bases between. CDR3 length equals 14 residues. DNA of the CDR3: TGCGCCAGCAGCACCAGGACAGACACCGGGGAGCTGTTTTTT. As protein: CASSTRTDTGELFF.

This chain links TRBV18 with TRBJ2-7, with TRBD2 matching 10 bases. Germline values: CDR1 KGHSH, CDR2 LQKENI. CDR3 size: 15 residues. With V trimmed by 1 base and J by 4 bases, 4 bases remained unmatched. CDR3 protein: CASSPRGLALYEQYF. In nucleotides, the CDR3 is TGTGCCAGCTCACCACGGGGACTAGCGTTATACGAGCAGTACTTC.

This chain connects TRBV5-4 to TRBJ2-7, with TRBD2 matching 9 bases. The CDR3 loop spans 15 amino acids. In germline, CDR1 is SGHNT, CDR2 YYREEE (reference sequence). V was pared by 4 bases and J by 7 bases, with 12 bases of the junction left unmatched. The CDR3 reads CASSLLNSGSGEQYF. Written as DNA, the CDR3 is TGTGCCAGCAGCCTCCTAAATAGCGGGAGTGGGGAGCAGTACTTC.

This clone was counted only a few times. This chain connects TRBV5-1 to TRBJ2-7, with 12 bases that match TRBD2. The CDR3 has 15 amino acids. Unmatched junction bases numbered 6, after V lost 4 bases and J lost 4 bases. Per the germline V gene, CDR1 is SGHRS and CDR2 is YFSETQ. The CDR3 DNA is TGCGCCAGCAGCAGGACTAGCGGGACATATTACGAGCAGTACTTC. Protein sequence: CASSRTSGTYYEQYF.

The CDR3 loop reads CASSWGQGEMGNQPQHF. CDR3 in DNA: TGTGCCAGCAGCTGGGGACAGGGGGAGATGGGCAATCAGCCCCAGCATTTT. The chain links TRBV11-2 to TRBJ1-5; TRBD1 aligns across 11 bases. Germline V lookup: CDR1 SGHAT, CDR2 FQNNGV. V was pared by 4 bases and J by 2 bases, with 7 bases of the junction left unmatched. The CDR3 consists of 17 residues. Using reference TRBV11-2 and TRBJ1-5 for the parts outside the CDR3, the full variable domain is EAGVAQSPRYKIIEKRQSVAFWCNPISGHATLYWYQQILGQGPKLLIQFQNNGVVDDSQLPKDRFSAERLKGVDSTLKIQPAKLEDSAVYLCASSWGQGEMGNQPQHFGDGTRLSIL.

The CDR3 coding sequence is TGTGCCAGCAGCGTTGCAGGACTAGCGGGCGTCTACGAGCAGTACTTC. This encodes CASSVAGLAGVYEQYF. V usage is TRBV9 and J usage is TRBJ2-7; TRBD2 matches at 11 bases. V lost 2 bases and J lost 3; bases outside the gene matches: 7. CDR3 size: 16 residues. CDR1 and CDR2 (germline): SGDLS, YYNGEE.

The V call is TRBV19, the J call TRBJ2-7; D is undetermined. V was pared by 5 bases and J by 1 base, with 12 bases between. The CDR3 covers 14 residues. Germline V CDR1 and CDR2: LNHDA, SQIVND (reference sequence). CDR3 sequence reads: CASSVAQSSYEQYF. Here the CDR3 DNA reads TGTGCCAGTAGTGTCGCACAAAGTTCCTACGAGCAGTACTTC.

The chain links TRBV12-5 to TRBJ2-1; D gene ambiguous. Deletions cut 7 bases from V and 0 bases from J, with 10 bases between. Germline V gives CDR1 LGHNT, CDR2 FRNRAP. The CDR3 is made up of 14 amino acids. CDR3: CASASVSSYNEQFF. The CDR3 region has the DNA TGTGCTAGTGCCAGCGTCAGCTCCTACAATGAGCAGTTCTTC.

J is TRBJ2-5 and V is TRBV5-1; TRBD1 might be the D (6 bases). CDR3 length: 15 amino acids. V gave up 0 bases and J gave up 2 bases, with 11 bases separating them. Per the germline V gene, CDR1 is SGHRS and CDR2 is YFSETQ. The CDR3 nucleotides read TGCGCCAGCAGCTTGGACGGACAGCGGCAAGAGACCCAGTACTTC. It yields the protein CASSLDGQRQETQYF. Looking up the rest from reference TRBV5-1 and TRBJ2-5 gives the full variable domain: KAGVTQTPRYLIKTRGQQVTLSCSPISGHRSVSWYQQTPGQGLQFLFEYFSETQRNKGNFPGRFSGRQFSNSRSEMNVSTLELGDSALYLCASSLDGQRQETQYFGPGTRLLVL.

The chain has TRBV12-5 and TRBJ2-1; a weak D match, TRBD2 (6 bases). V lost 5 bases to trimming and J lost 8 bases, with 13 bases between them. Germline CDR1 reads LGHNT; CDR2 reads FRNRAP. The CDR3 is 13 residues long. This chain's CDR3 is CASGPSGGDEQFF. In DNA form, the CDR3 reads TGTGCTAGTGGTCCTTCCGGCGGGGATGAGCAGTTCTTC.

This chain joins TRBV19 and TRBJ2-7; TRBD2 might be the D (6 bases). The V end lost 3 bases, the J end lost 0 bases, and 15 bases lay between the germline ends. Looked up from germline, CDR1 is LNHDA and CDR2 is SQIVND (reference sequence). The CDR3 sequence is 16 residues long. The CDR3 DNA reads TGTGCCAGTAGTATGCGGAGGGACGGGTCCTCCTACGAGCAGTACTTC. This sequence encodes CASSMRRDGSSYEQYF.

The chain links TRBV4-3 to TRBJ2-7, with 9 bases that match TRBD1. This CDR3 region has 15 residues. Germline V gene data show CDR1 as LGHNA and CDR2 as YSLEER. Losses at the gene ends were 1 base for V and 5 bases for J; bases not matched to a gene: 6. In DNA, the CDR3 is TGCGCCAGCAGCCAAGTTGGACAGGGGTTCAACGAGCAGTACTTC. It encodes CASSQVGQGFNEQYF.

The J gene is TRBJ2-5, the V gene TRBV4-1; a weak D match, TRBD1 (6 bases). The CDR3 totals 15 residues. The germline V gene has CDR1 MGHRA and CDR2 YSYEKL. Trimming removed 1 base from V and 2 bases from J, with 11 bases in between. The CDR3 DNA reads TGCGCCAGCAGCCAAGTTGGCAGGGGTCAAGAGACCCAGTACTTC. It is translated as CASSQVGRGQETQYF.

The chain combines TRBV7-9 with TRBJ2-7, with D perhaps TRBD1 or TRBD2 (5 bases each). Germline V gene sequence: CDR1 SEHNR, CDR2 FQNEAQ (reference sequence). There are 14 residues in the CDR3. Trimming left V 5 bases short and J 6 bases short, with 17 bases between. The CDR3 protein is CASSIRDPPGEQYF. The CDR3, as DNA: TGTGCCAGCAGCATCCGGGACCCTCCGGGCGAGCAGTACTTC.

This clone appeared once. CDR3: CASSEGGPYNEQFF. For the CDR3, the DNA is TGTGCCAGCAGTGAGGGAGGTCCCTACAATGAGCAGTTCTTC. The genes are TRBV2 and TRBJ2-1; tentative D call: TRBD2 (6 bases). Germline V gene data show CDR1 as SNHLY and CDR2 as FYNNEI. The CDR3 has 14 amino acids. Trimming took off 3 bases at V and 2 bases at J, with 8 bases between the two ends.

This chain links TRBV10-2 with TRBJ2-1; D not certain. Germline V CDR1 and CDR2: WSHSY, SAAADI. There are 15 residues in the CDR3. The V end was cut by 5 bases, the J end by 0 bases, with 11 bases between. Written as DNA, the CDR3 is TGCGCCAGCAGTTCACTAACGGGCTCCTACAATGAGCAGTTCTTC. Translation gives CASSSLTGSYNEQFF.